What follows is one T cell receptor beta chain and its context. Its antigen is unknown. cDNA libraries of TCR beta carried unique molecular identifiers. TCRdb ran MiXCR on the PCR reads and lists one entry per CDR3 protein. The sample has 700,000 to 800,000 distinct CDR3 sequences, 30% seen once. The germline V and J ends were trimmed by 5 bases and 5 bases, with 10 bases remaining between them. The CDR3 consists of 13 residues. CDR1 MNHNY and CDR2 SVGAGI come from the germline V gene (reference sequence). The data were obtained in a study of post-analysis software for immune sequencing data. General observations from the study: Five or six TRBV segments (TRBV5-6, TRBV5-1 and TRBV20-1 among them) occurred more frequently in patients than in controls. For normalized Chao1 diversity, multiple sclerosis patients scored significantly lower than controls did.

This TCR was sampled from a girl under 18 with multiple sclerosis. Specimen: blood. The chain links TRBV6-6 to TRBJ2-1; D gene unclear. The CDR3 region is CASSTPWDNEQFF. The CDR3 DNA sequence: TGTGCCAGCAGTACCCCGTGGGACAATGAGCAGTTCTTC.